A selection of T cell receptor beta chains follows, all from one sample in a study of Graves' ophthalmopathy and Graves' hyperthyroidism. Via MiXCR, TCRdb re-called the multiplex PCR reads, giving one row per CDR3 protein. The table lists fewer than 650,000 distinct CDR3 sequences, about 20% of them singletons. The sample taken for sequencing was peripheral blood. Receptors originate from a woman aged 18-29 years with stable Graves' hyperthyroidism. Some clones in this sample may be carry-over from other donors' samples. The CDR3 runs from the conserved cysteine through the conserved F or W. A D gene is named only where the DNA matches it firmly. A clone size is listed for some rows: how often the clone was seen (once, few, many), or a class if it is expanded.

size | J | D | V | DNA | CDR3
. | TRBJ2-5 | TRBD2 | TRBV2 | TGTGCCAGTGGACTAGCGGGGGGTTGGGGACAAGAGACCCAGTACTTC | CASGLAGGWGQETQYF
many | TRBJ1-5 | . | TRBV13 | TGTGCCAGCAGCCCACGGGGGTCCGAACAGCCCCAGCATTTT | CASSPRGSEQPQHF
many | TRBJ1-1 | . | TRBV29-1 | TGCAGCGCCCACGGGGGTAGGGGTCGGGCTGAAGCTTTCTTT | CSAHGGRGRAEAFF
many | TRBJ1-6 | . | TRBV6-1 | TGTGCCAGCAGTGAATTAGGGGCCTATAATTCACCCCTCCACTTT | CASSELGAYNSPLHF
many | TRBJ1-1 | TRBD1 | TRBV5-4 | TGTGCCAGCAGTTTACGCACTACGACAGGGGCGAACACTGAAGCTTTCTTT | CASSLRTTTGANTEAFF
many | TRBJ1-1 | . | TRBV4-1 | TGCGCCAGCAGCCATCCCGGGAGAGGCACTGAAGCTTTCTTT | CASSHPGRGTEAFF
many | TRBJ2-7 | . | TRBV12-3/TRBV12-4 | TGTGCCAGCAGTTTGGGAGCTCGGGAGCAGTACTTC | CASSLGAREQYF
many | TRBJ2-7 | . | TRBV28 | TGTGCCAGCAGTCTCTCCCCTAGCCTCTCCTCCTACGAGCAGTACTTC | CASSLSPSLSSYEQYF
many | TRBJ2-4 | . | TRBV6-1 | TGTGCCAGCAATCCTTCCCTCGCTGGGAAGAAAAACATTAAGTACTTC | CASNPSLAGKKNIKYF
many | TRBJ2-5 | . | TRBV6-1 | TGTGCCAGCAGCCCACACAGAAACCAAGAGACCCAGTACTTC | CASSPHRNQETQYF
many | TRBJ1-2 | . | TRBV12-3/TRBV12-4 | TGTGCCAGCAGTTTAAAAGGGGCAGGGTACTATGGCTACACCTTC | CASSLKGAGYYGYTF
. | TRBJ2-4 | TRBD1 | TRBV7-2 | TGTGCCAGCAGCTTAGCCGGGACAGGAAACATTCAGTACTTC | CASSLAGTGNIQYF